This paragraph reports one T cell receptor (beta chain). The sample belongs to a study of blood T cells in healthy people across ages. Donor samples were obtained from healthy Caucasian individuals from Russia, aged roughly 6 to 90. A sample-barcoded 5' primer and a J-beta primer mix were used in a second PCR of about 6 to 11 cycles. Any given sample supplied a minimum of 3 million CDR3-containing paired-end reads. TCRdb ran MiXCR on the 5' RACE reads and lists one entry per CDR3 protein. The sample holds 250,000 to 300,000 distinct CDR3 sequences, roughly 26% seen once. This CDR3 has 15 residues. Germline CDR1 and CDR2: MNHEY and SVGEGT.

The chain has TRBV6-2 or TRBV6-3 and TRBJ2-1, with TRBD1 identical over 11 bases. Gene TRBJ2-7 matches the end of the DNA better, so the J call may be wrong. This TCR derives from a woman aged 70 to 79 in good health. Material for sequencing was blood. The CDR3 nucleotides read TGTGCCAGCAGTTACGCCCGGACAGGGGGCCACGAGCAGTACTTC. Its protein is CASSYARTGGHEQYF.